This T cell receptor (beta chain) emerged from a study of EBV T-cell therapy then PD-1 blockade in nasopharyngeal carcinoma. Worth noting for this clone: The antigen is unknown.

Treatment: AdE1-LMPpoly-expanded autologous EBV-specific T-cell therapy followed by anti-PD-1 nivolumab. V shed 5 bases, J shed 5 bases, and the junction held 14 bases outside the gene matches. This CDR3 is 17 amino acids long. Germline CDR1 and CDR2: SGHVS and FQNEAQ. Sequencing was performed with immunoSEQ multiplex PCR; in TCRdb, only in-frame clones are kept and a portion is missing. The data show about 22,000 clones, roughly four fifths seen once. The source was CD8+ T cells from blood, collected at day -245 from a patient whose treatment included autologous EBV-specific T cells and nivolumab. The chain combines TRBV7-8 with TRBJ2-5, with 10 positions matching TRBD1. This TCR came from a man aged 35-49 years with nasopharyngeal carcinoma. The CDR3 here is CASSARRDRGVWETQYF. CDR3 bases: TGTGCCAGCAGCGCCCGCCGGGACAGGGGAGTGTGGGAGACCCAGTACTTC.